Each of the 26 T cell receptor beta chains below was sequenced from the same sample in a study of response to subunit inactivated influenza vaccine. TCRdb reprocessed the RT-PCR reads via MiXCR and lists one record per CDR3 protein. The sample lists around 530,000 distinct CDR3 sequences; 10% to 15% were seen once. Sample: PBMCs from blood, taken on the day of vaccination. The source is a man aged 45-60 years who received an inactivated influenza vaccine.

CDR3 loop: CSARDFSGGATEQYF. DNA for the CDR3: TGCAGTGCTAGAGATTTTAGCGGGGGGGCCACCGAGCAGTACTTC. The chain is built from TRBV20-1 and TRBJ2-7; TRBD2 matches 11 bases. Germline-derived CDR1 and CDR2 are DFQATT and SNEGSKA (reference sequence). CDR3 length: 15 residues. The ends lost 0 bases at V and 6 bases at J; junction bases unmatched: 7.

This clonotype has more than one count but fewer than ten. The J gene is TRBJ2-2, the V gene TRBV11-2; TRBD1 matches 9 bases. Germline V CDR1 and CDR2: SGHAT, FQNNGV. The trim removed 3 bases at V and 4 bases at J, leaving 3 bases unmatched. The CDR3 covers 15 residues. The CDR3 bases are TGTGCCAGCAGCTTGCGGACAGGGGCCACCGGGGAGCTGTTTTTT. Protein sequence: CASSLRTGATGELFF.

A few counts support this clonotype. CDR3 residues: CASSQAFAVISEQFF. The CDR3 nucleotides are TGTGCCAGCAGCCAAGCTTTTGCTGTTATAAGTGAGCAGTTCTTC. This sequence joins TRBV3-1 and TRBJ2-1; D uncertain. The CDR3 runs to 15 residues. The ends were cut back, 1 base at V and 9 bases at J, with 16 bases in the middle. The germline V gene encodes CDR1 LGHDT and CDR2 YNNKEL (reference sequence).

This clonotype was counted only a few times. This sequence joins TRBV12-3 or TRBV12-4 and TRBJ2-5; 11 positions match TRBD2. This CDR3 has 17 amino acids. Trimming took 5 bases from V and 5 from J; bases not matched to a gene: 13. CDR3 region: CASSPDSGRAVLETQYF. The CDR3 coding sequence is TGTGCCAGCAGTCCCGATAGCGGGAGGGCCGTTTTGGAGACCCAGTACTTC.

The chain links TRBV28 to TRBJ2-1, with 12 nucleotides matching TRBD2. The CDR3 is made up of 15 amino acids. The germline V gene has CDR1 MDHEN and CDR2 SYDVKM. The V and J ends lost 7 bases and 8 bases, in that order; junction bases with no gene match: 9. The CDR3 here is CASIPTSGRFDEQFF. The CDR3 DNA sequence: TGTGCCAGCATCCCGACTAGCGGGAGATTCGATGAGCAGTTCTTC.

The chain couples TRBV12-3 or TRBV12-4 to TRBJ2-1, with D unclear. The CDR3 spans 11 residues. The germline V and J ends were trimmed by 6 bases and 8 bases, with 8 bases remaining between them. CDR3 protein: CASRGGHEQFF. CDR3 bases: TGTGCCAGCAGGGGTGGCCATGAGCAGTTCTTC.

In this sample, this clonotype turned up many times. The chain carries TRBV5-6 and TRBJ1-3; the D is unclear. Germline CDR1 reads SGHDT; CDR2 reads YYEEEE. V was cut by 0 bases and J by 7 bases, with 5 bases left in between. The length of the CDR3 is 12 residues. The CDR3 DNA is TGTGCCAGCAGCTTGGGATACAACACCATATATTTT. It encodes CASSLGYNTIYF.

CDR3 nucleotide sequence: TGTGCCAGCAGCGGCGGAGGGCGGCTCCTCACAGATACGCAGTATTTT. Translating gives CASSGGGRLLTDTQYF. J is TRBJ2-3 and V is TRBV9; tentatively, D is TRBD2 (6 bases). CDR3 length: 16 amino acids. V was trimmed by 3 bases and J by 2 bases, leaving 16 bases between them. The germline CDR1 and CDR2 sequences are SGDLS and YYNGEE.

This clonotype was seen repeatedly, ten times or more. V is TRBV29-1 and J is TRBJ2-3; possibly TRBD2 for D (7 bases). CDR1 is SQVTM and CDR2 is ANQGSEA in the germline V gene. The CDR3 is 14 residues long. Between the trimmed V and J ends, which lost 6 bases and 2 bases, there was a span of 15 bases. This CDR3 reads CSVFLGGLTDTQYF. DNA for the CDR3: TGCAGCGTGTTTTTGGGGGGGCTCACAGATACGCAGTATTTT.

This clonotype showed up just a few times. The V gene is TRBV29-1, the J gene TRBJ1-1; D is uncertain. This CDR3 is 14 amino acids long. V dropped 2 bases and J dropped 1 base, with 11 bases sitting between them. Germline loops: CDR1 SQVTM, CDR2 ANQGSEA. CDR3 sequence: CSVEKILSNTEAFF. CDR3 coding DNA: TGCAGCGTTGAAAAGATCCTGTCGAACACTGAAGCTTTCTTT.

This chain uses TRBV20-1 with TRBJ2-7; D unclear. There are 13 residues in the CDR3. Trimming shortened V by 3 bases and J by 2 bases, and 11 bases separated the two germline ends. Germline values: CDR1 DFQATT, CDR2 SNEGSKA (reference sequence). CDR3 DNA sequence: TGCAGTGCTAGTGACCGTCTCCCCTACGAGCAGTACTTC. Translation gives CSASDRLPYEQYF.

At least ten counts were recorded for this clonotype. The V gene is TRBV5-1, the J gene TRBJ2-3; a possible D gene is TRBD1 (5 bases). The V end lost 0 bases, the J end lost 3 bases, and 11 bases lay between the germline ends. The CDR3 has 15 residues. The germline gives CDR1 SGHRS, CDR2 YFSETQ. The CDR3 coding sequence is TGCGCCAGCAGCTTGGTTCAGGGTGGAACAGATACGCAGTATTTT. The encoded protein is CASSLVQGGTDTQYF. The full variable domain, rest sourced from reference TRBV5-1 and TRBJ2-3, is KAGVTQTPRYLIKTRGQQVTLSCSPISGHRSVSWYQQTPGQGLQFLFEYFSETQRNKGNFPGRFSGRQFSNSRSEMNVSTLELGDSALYLCASSLVQGGTDTQYFGPGTRLTVL.

The chain uses TRBV2 and TRBJ1-5; TRBD1 might be the D (6 bases). V dropped 4 bases and J dropped 3 bases, with 10 bases sitting between them. This CDR3 spans 14 amino acids. Looked up from germline, CDR1 is SNHLY and CDR2 is FYNNEI. The CDR3 DNA reads TGTGCCAGCAGTGCGGACAGTTTCAATCAGCCCCAGCATTTT. Translation: CASSADSFNQPQHF.

The CDR3 bases are TGCAGTGCTAGGAGGCCGGGGGTAGGGGAGACCCAGTACTTC. Amino acid sequence: CSARRPGVGETQYF. The chain has TRBV20-1 and TRBJ2-5; D perhaps matches TRBD2 (6 bases). The CDR3 is made up of 14 amino acids. Trimming left V 3 bases short and J 5 bases short, with 16 bases between. Per germline, CDR1 DFQATT and CDR2 SNEGSKA (reference sequence).

The table lists this clonotype with a few counts. The rearrangement links TRBV29-1 to TRBJ2-3, with D possibly being TRBD1 (6 bases). The CDR3 consists of 16 residues. The germline V and J ends were trimmed by 7 bases and 0 bases, with 20 bases remaining between them. Germline CDR1 SQVTM, CDR2 ANQGSEA. CDR3 DNA sequence: TGCAGCGCTAACACAGGGAGTAGGGCTAGCACAGATACGCAGTATTTT. This gives the protein CSANTGSRASTDTQYF.

The chain carries TRBV12-3 or TRBV12-4 and TRBJ1-2; TRBD1 might be the D (6 bases). The V end lost 7 bases, the J end lost 10 bases, and 22 bases lay between the germline ends. The CDR3 contains 14 residues. CDR3 protein: CASNSARGHSFYTF. The CDR3 region has the DNA TGTGCCAGCAACTCCGCCCGGGGACACTCATTCTACACCTTC.

The table lists this clonotype with many counts. Germline is not matched at one junction end, which may reflect a read error. The chain links TRBV6-2 or TRBV6-3 to TRBJ2-1, with a tentative D call TRBD1 (5 bases). The germline V gene encodes CDR1 MNHEY and CDR2 SVGEGT. The CDR3 consists of 13 residues. CDR3 nucleotide sequence: TGCGCCAGCAGAGACAGCTCCTACAATGAGCAGTTCTTC. Translated: CASRDSSYNEQFF.

This chain links TRBV28 with TRBJ2-2; D tentatively fits TRBD1 or TRBD2 (5 bases each). The CDR3 extends over 16 amino acids. In germline, CDR1 is MDHEN, CDR2 SYDVKM. V lost 2 bases to trimming and J lost 7 bases, with 17 bases between them. The CDR3: CASSLAGAPSGGELFF. The CDR3 DNA reads as TGTGCCAGCAGTTTAGCCGGGGCCCCCAGTGGCGGGGAGCTGTTTTTT.

This rearrangement joins TRBV5-1 to TRBJ2-5; D remains unclear. V was pared by 9 bases and J by 2 bases, with 11 bases between. The CDR3 runs to 12 residues. Germline values: CDR1 SGHRS, CDR2 YFSETQ. The CDR3 here is CATRQEQETQYF. DNA for the CDR3: TGCGCCACCAGGCAAGAACAAGAGACCCAGTACTTC.

This clonotype was found a few times. The CDR3, as DNA: TGTGCCAGCAGTTCTTCAGGAATCACGAACACTGAAGCTTTCTTT. Its protein is CASSSSGITNTEAFF. The chain recombines TRBV28 with TRBJ1-1; D remains unclear. The V gene lost 4 bases and the J gene lost 1 base, with 13 bases spanning the gap. This CDR3 comprises 15 residues. CDR1 and CDR2 (germline): MDHEN, SYDVKM.

This chain joins TRBV5-1 and TRBJ2-7; TRBD2 matches at 8 bases. CDR1 SGHRS and CDR2 YFSETQ come from the germline V gene. V lost 0 bases, J lost 6 bases, and 8 bases stayed unmatched. The CDR3 runs to 15 residues. The CDR3 loop is CASSLASGSGLEQYF. The CDR3 region has the DNA TGCGCCAGCAGCTTGGCCAGCGGGAGTGGTCTCGAGCAGTACTTC.

V usage is TRBV28 and J usage is TRBJ1-5, with 10 bases aligning to TRBD1. This CDR3 has 16 residues. Germline values: CDR1 MDHEN, CDR2 SYDVKM. V gave up 4 bases and J gave up 6 bases; unmatched junction bases: 9. CDR3 sequence reads: CASSSVGTGVSQPQHF. The DNA for the CDR3 is TGTGCCAGCAGTTCGGTGGGGACAGGGGTCTCTCAGCCCCAGCATTTT. Full variable domain (remainder filled in from reference TRBV28 and TRBJ1-5): DVKVTQSSRYLVKRTGEKVFLECVQDMDHENMFWYRQDPGLGLRLIYFSYDVKMKEKGDIPEGYSVSREKKERFSLILESASTNQTSMYLCASSSVGTGVSQPQHFGDGTRLSIL.

This clonotype was observed a handful of times. The chain couples TRBV20-1 to TRBJ1-3, with TRBD1 identical over 7 bases. Germline trimming cut 5 bases from V and 4 bases from J; bases unmatched to any gene: 5. The length of the CDR3 is 13 residues. Germline V gene sequence: CDR1 DFQATT, CDR2 SNEGSKA (reference sequence). The CDR3 DNA reads as TGCAGTGCTTTTAAGACAGGGGGAAACACCATATATTTT. This translates into CSAFKTGGNTIYF.

This clonotype has ten or more counts. The V and J genes are TRBV5-4 and TRBJ2-7; D is uncertain. The CDR3 spans 12 residues. From germline, CDR1 is SGHNT and CDR2 YYREEE (reference sequence). Trimming took 2 bases from V and 2 from J, leaving 5 bases between them. The chain's CDR3 is CASSFNAYEQYF. The CDR3, as DNA: TGTGCCAGCAGCTTTAACGCCTACGAGCAGTACTTC.

This clonotype turned up a few times. This rearrangement joins TRBV27 to TRBJ1-2; no definite D call. Trimming removed 3 bases from V and 4 bases from J, with 9 bases in between. The germline V gene has CDR1 MNHEY and CDR2 SMNVEV (reference sequence). The CDR3 has 13 amino acids. The DNA of the CDR3 is TGTGCCAGCAGTTTGACCGTCGGCTATGGCTACACCTTC. Translated, it gives CASSLTVGYGYTF.

This clonotype has at least ten counts. The CDR3 coding sequence is TGTGCCAGCAGCTTAGGGGCAGGGTCGAACACCGGGGAGCTGTTTTTT. Protein: CASSLGAGSNTGELFF. The V and J genes are TRBV7-2 and TRBJ2-2; possible D gene TRBD1, 5 bases. The V gene's germline CDR1 is SGHTA and CDR2 FQGNSA. The CDR3 totals 16 residues. Between the trimmed V and J ends, which lost 1 base and 0 bases, there was a span of 9 bases.